These T cell receptor beta chains were read from a single sample in a study of radiation and T cells in renal cell carcinoma. TCRdb keeps only in-frame clones here, not all; method: immunoSEQ multiplex PCR. Of tens of thousands of clones in the sample, around 85% were seen once. Sequencing used blood, obtained from a patient whose treatment included radiotherapy and nephrectomy. These receptors came from a woman between 50 and 59 years old with renal cell carcinoma. Each CDR3 is given with its conserved first and last residue. The order of the fields is D gene, V gene, J gene, clone size, CDR3 protein, CDR3 DNA. A D gene is named only where the DNA matches it firmly. The size entry is marked missing in some rows and otherwise reads once, few, many or a size class.

>-|TRBV7-2|TRBJ2-1|-
CASSSLPLLSSYNEQFF
TGTGCCAGCAGCTCCCTACCATTGTTGAGCTCCTACAATGAGCAGTTCTTC
>-|TRBV18|TRBJ2-2|-
CASSPVDTTGELFF
TGTGCCAGCTCACCCGTGGACACCACCGGGGAGCTGTTTTTT
>-|TRBV7-2|TRBJ1-1|-
CASSFGLVNTEAFF
TGTGCCAGCAGCTTCGGTTTGGTGAACACTGAAGCTTTCTTT
>TRBD1|TRBV19|TRBJ2-7|once
CASSSGTDSSYEQYF
TGTGCCAGTAGCTCCGGGACAGATAGCTCCTACGAGCAGTACTTC
>TRBD2|TRBV11-2|TRBJ2-7|-
CASSPSGYYEQYF
TGTGCCAGCAGCCCTAGCGGGTACTACGAGCAGTACTTC
>-|TRBV27|TRBJ1-5|-
CASSWMGGEPQHF
TGTGCCAGCAGTTGGATGGGGGGGGAGCCCCAGCATTTT
>-|TRBV2|TRBJ1-2|-
CASSRGNYGYTF
TGTGCCAGCAGTAGGGGTAACTATGGCTACACCTTC
>-|TRBV29-1|TRBJ1-2|-
CSADGGYTF
TGCAGCGCGGATGGAGGCTACACCTTC
>-|TRBV9|TRBJ2-3|-
CASTLGPHSRTDTQYF
TGTGCCAGCACCTTAGGGCCTCATTCCCGCACAGATACGCAGTATTTT
>TRBD2|TRBV29-1|TRBJ2-5|once
CSVEDPWGSGGRVQETQYF
TGCAGCGTTGAAGATCCCTGGGGTAGCGGGGGAAGGGTCCAAGAGACCCAGTACTTC
>-|TRBV6-6|TRBJ1-6|-
CASSLQDTLGPLHF
TGTGCCAGCAGTTTACAGGACACACTTGGGCCCCTCCACTTT
>TRBD1|TRBV4-3|TRBJ2-6|-
CASSPGPGTAESGANVLTF
TGCGCCAGCAGCCCTGGGCCAGGGACAGCCGAATCTGGGGCCAACGTCCTGACTTTC
>-|TRBV6-4|TRBJ2-2|-
CASSTGTSTGELFF
TGTGCCAGCAGTACCGGGACCTCCACCGGGGAGCTGTTTTTT
>TRBD1|TRBV28|TRBJ2-5|-
CASTETGPSSVQETQYF
TGTGCCAGCACCGAGACAGGGCCCTCTTCCGTTCAAGAGACCCAGTACTTC
>TRBD2|TRBV19|TRBJ2-3|few
CATRHSSGGGRDTQYF
TGTGCCACCCGCCACTCTAGCGGGGGGGGGAGAGATACGCAGTATTTT
>-|TRBV28|TRBJ1-1|few
CASSLYQTGEAFF
TGTGCCAGCAGTTTATACCAGACAGGTGAAGCTTTCTTT
>-|TRBV10-3|TRBJ1-5|-
CATRVAADQPQHF
TGTGCCACCCGGGTGGCAGCAGATCAGCCCCAGCATTTT
>-|TRBV2|TRBJ2-1|once
CASSLTGYNEQFF
TGTGCCAGCAGCTTGACTGGCTACAATGAGCAGTTCTTC
>-|TRBV7-9|TRBJ2-1|once
CASSLALPNNEQFF
TGTGCCAGCAGCTTAGCGCTTCCAAACAATGAGCAGTTCTTC
>TRBD2|TRBV7-2|TRBJ2-5|-
CASRRSGGGETQYF
TGTGCCAGCAGACGATCGGGAGGCGGGGAGACCCAGTACTTC
>-|TRBV9|TRBJ2-1|-
CASSPPPDLYNEQFF
TGTGCCAGCAGCCCCCCCCCAGACCTCTACAATGAGCAGTTCTTC
>TRBD2|TRBV18|TRBJ2-5|-
CASSPGAAGVVTQYF
TGTGCCAGCTCACCAGGCGCGGCGGGGGTGGTGACCCAGTACTTC
>-|TRBV7-9|TRBJ2-5|-
CASSLVLARETQYF
TGTGCCAGCAGCTTAGTTCTAGCTCGTGAGACCCAGTACTTC
>-|TRBV2|TRBJ2-5|-
CASGTGGWETQYF
TGTGCCAGCGGAACAGGAGGTTGGGAGACCCAGTACTTC
>TRBD2|TRBV27|TRBJ2-5|-
CATRLAGAFQTQYF
TGTGCCACCCGACTAGCGGGGGCATTCCAGACCCAGTACTTC
>TRBD1|TRBV5-4|TRBJ1-2|-
CASSTADRGIYGYTF
TGTGCCAGCAGCACGGCGGACAGGGGGATCTATGGCTACACCTTC
>-|TRBV6-5|TRBJ2-3|-
CASSYRNRATDTQYF
TGTGCCAGCAGTTATAGGAACAGGGCCACAGATACGCAGTATTTT
>-|TRBV11-3|TRBJ1-1|-
CASSPGGTMNTEAFF
TGTGCCAGCAGCCCTGGTGGAACTATGAACACTGAAGCTTTCTTT
>-|TRBV7-9|TRBJ2-3|-
CASRVSGTDTQYF
TGTGCCAGCAGGGTTAGCGGAACAGATACGCAGTATTTT
>-|TRBV6-1|TRBJ2-7|few
CASSTRLVGAAQYF
TGTGCCAGCAGTACCCGGTTAGTGGGCGCCGCGCAGTACTTC
>TRBD2|TRBV7-2|TRBJ2-5|once
CASSYGRDETQYF
TGTGCCAGCAGCTATGGGAGGGATGAGACCCAGTACTTC
>-|TRBV5-1|TRBJ2-7|-
CASSPGQGAGGRGYEQYF
TGCGCCAGCAGCCCCGGCCAGGGGGCTGGAGGGAGGGGGTACGAGCAGTACTTC
>-|TRBV6-5|TRBJ1-1|-
CASSYAGTKGAFF
TGTGCCAGCAGTTACGCAGGGACGAAGGGAGCTTTCTTT
>-|TRBV5-4|TRBJ1-2|-
CASSLGGGFTGGYTF
TGTGCCAGCAGCTTGGGCGGCGGATTTACGGGTGGCTACACCTTC
>-|TRBV9|TRBJ1-1|-
CASSVDSGLNTEAFF
TGTGCCAGCAGCGTAGATTCAGGACTGAACACTGAAGCTTTCTTT